The clone carrying this T cell receptor beta chain was counted between two and nine times. Its antigen is not identified. V lost 6 bases and J 10 bases, leaving 16 bases between the germline ends. CDR1 LNHDA and CDR2 SQIVND come from the germline V gene (reference sequence). This CDR3 has 14 residues. The source of the sample is a study of neoadjuvant anti-PD-1 for oral cavity cancer. General observations from the study: Each response group had just a few patients in TCR analyses. Expansion of preexisting intratumoral clones was suggested to aid response.

Time point of the sample: after neoadjuvant nivolumab, at surgical resection. These oral cavity squamous cell carcinomas were HPV-negative and locally advanced. TCRdb's copy holds only in-frame clones and misses some; the assay was immunoSEQ multiplex PCR. The table shows approximately 10,000 clones, with around 65% occurring only once. This sequence originates from a person aged 35-79 years with oral cavity squamous cell carcinoma. The input for sequencing was tumor tissue, taken after nivolumab (anti-PD-1) treatment. This chain joins TRBV19 and TRBJ1-6, with D possibly being TRBD1 (5 bases). Here the CDR3 reads CASSGRRGWSPLHF. In DNA form, the CDR3 reads TGTGCCAGTAGCGGCAGGAGGGGATGGTCACCCCTCCACTTT.